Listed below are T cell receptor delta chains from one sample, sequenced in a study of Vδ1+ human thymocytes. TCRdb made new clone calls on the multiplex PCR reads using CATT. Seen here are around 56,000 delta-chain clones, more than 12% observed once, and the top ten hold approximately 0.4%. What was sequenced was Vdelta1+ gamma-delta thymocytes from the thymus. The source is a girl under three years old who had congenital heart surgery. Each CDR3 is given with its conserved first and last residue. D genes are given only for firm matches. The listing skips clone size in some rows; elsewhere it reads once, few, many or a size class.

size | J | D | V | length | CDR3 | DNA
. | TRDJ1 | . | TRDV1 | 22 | CALGELPSNWPPTGLGTDKLIF | TGTGCTCTTGGGGAACTTCCCTCCAACTGGCCACCTACGGGATTAGGCACCGATAAACTCATCTTT
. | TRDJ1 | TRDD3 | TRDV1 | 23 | CALGEGTPSLYWGTGGGTDKLIF | TGTGCTCTTGGGGAAGGGACTCCCTCCCTGTACTGGGGGACCGGCGGGGGCACCGATAAACTCATCTTT
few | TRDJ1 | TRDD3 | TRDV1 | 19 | CALGASAVLGDTSADKLIF | TGTGCTCTTGGGGCTTCCGCTGTACTGGGGGATACGTCTGCCGATAAACTCATCTTT
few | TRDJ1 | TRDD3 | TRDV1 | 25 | CALGDFFPLRVLGDTPRSYPDKLIF | TGTGCTCTTGGGGATTTCTTTCCCCTACGAGTACTGGGGGATACCCCCCGCTCCTACCCCGATAAACTCATCTTT
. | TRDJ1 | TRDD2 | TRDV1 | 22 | CALGVFLHSGSGVPKVTDKLIF | TGTGCTCTTGGGGTTTTCCTACATAGCGGCTCGGGGGTCCCCAAGGTCACCGATAAACTCATCTTT
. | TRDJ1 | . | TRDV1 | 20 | CALGERPSSYTGDPTDKLIF | TGTGCTCTTGGGGAACGGCCTTCCTCGTATACTGGGGACCCAACCGATAAACTCATCTTT
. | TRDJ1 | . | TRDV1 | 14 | CALGELVATRKLIF | TGTGCTCTTGGTGAACTTGTTGCTACCCGTAAACTCATCTTT
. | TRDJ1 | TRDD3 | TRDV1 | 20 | CALGKLSGSAGAGGSDKLIF | TGTGCTCTTGGGAAACTGTCAGGCTCGGCGGGTGCTGGGGGATCCGATAAACTCATCTTT
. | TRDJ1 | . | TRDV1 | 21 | CALGDVPTLRGTLGYTDKLIF | TGTGCTCTTGGGGACGTTCCTACTTTAAGGGGGACTCTCGGGTACACCGATAAACTCATCTTT
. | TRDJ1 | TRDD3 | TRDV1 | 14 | CALGSRHGGAKLIF | TGTGCTCTTGGGTCCCGACATGGGGGAGCAAAACTCATCTTT
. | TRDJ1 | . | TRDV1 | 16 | CALGERTEVYTDKLIF | TGTGCTCTTGGGGAAAGAACTGAGGTGTACACCGATAAACTCATCTTT
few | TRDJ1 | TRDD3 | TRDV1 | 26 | CALGELRTFPRHATGGPPSYTDKLIF | TGTGCTCTTGGGGAACTAAGGACCTTCCCCCGTCATGCTACTGGGGGACCCCCCTCTTACACCGATAAACTCATCTTT
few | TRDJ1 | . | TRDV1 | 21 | CALGEAFLRTGGSLVTDKLIF | TGTGCTCTTGGGGAAGCCTTCCTACGGACTGGGGGATCGTTGGTAACCGATAAACTCATCTTT
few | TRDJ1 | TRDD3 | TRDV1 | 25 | CALGDTSPHFLRGIRRYYYTDKLIF | TGTGCTCTTGGGGATACCTCCCCCCACTTCCTACGGGGGATACGCCGTTACTATTACACCGATAAACTCATCTTT
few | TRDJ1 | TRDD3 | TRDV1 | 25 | CALGEHSAKPLLGIPPILYTDKLIF | TGTGCTCTTGGGGAGCATTCGGCAAAACCATTACTGGGGATACCGCCCATATTGTACACCGATAAACTCATCTTT
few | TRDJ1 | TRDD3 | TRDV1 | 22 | CALGEPYLPTSYWGTGYDKLIF | TGTGCTCTTGGGGAACCCTACCTACCCACCTCTTACTGGGGGACAGGATACGATAAACTCATCTTT
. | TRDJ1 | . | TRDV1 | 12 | CALGASTDKLIF | TGTGCTCTTGGGGCTTCCACCGATAAACTCATCTTT
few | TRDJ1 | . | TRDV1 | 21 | CALGGPLLRSGPHLGTDKLIF | TGTGCTCTTGGGGGCCCACTTTTACGTTCTGGGCCCCATTTGGGCACCGATAAACTCATCTTT
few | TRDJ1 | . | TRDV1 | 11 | CALGGRRKLIF | TGTGCTCTTGGGGGCCGTAGAAAACTCATCTTT
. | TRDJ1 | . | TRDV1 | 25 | CALEPLFLTEKGVLNPTYYTDKLIF | TGTGCTCTTGAGCCGCTCTTCCTTACCGAAAAGGGGGTACTTAACCCCACATATTACACCGATAAACTCATCTTT
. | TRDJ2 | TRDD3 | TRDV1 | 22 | CAFREQRPLTNTGGYGSAQLFF | TGTGCTTTTAGGGAACAACGGCCTCTCACGAATACTGGGGGATACGGGTCAGCACAACTCTTCTTT
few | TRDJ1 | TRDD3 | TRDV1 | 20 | CALGERVPLLGDHAADKLIF | TGTGCTCTTGGGGAGCGAGTTCCCCTACTGGGGGACCACGCGGCCGATAAACTCATCTTT
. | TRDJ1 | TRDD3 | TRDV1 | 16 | CALAAKDWGRPDKLIF | TGTGCTCTTGCCGCCAAAGACTGGGGTAGGCCCGATAAACTCATCTTT
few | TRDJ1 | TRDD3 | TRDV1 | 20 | CALGPRRATEGYGDTDKLIF | TGTGCTCTTGGGCCGCGAAGGGCAACGGAAGGATACGGGGACACCGATAAACTCATCTTT
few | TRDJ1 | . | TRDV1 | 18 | CALGDAHYNLIGTDKLIF | TGTGCTCTTGGGGATGCACACTATAACCTGATAGGCACCGATAAACTCATCTTT
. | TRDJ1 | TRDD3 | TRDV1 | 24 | CALGEPKRGVTISWGFNPTDKLIF | TGTGCTCTTGGGGAACCCAAACGGGGAGTAACAATAAGCTGGGGGTTCAATCCCACCGATAAACTCATCTTT
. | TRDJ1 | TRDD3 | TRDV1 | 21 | CALGEPAPLTIPGTGGYELIF | TGTGCTCTTGGGGAACCGGCGCCCCTTACTATTCCCGGTACTGGGGGATACGAACTCATCTTT
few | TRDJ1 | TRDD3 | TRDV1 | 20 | CALGELVGGGGALKADKLIF | TGTGCTCTTGGGGAACTAGTAGGAGGTGGGGGAGCTCTAAAGGCCGATAAACTCATCTTT
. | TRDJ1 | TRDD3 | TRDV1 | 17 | CALGELAPGSGGYKLIF | TGTGCTCTTGGGGAGCTCGCGCCTGGGTCTGGGGGATACAAACTCATCTTT
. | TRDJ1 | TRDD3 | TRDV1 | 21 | CALGELKDLLLGDTDTDKLIF | TGTGCTCTTGGGGAACTAAAGGACCTCCTACTGGGGGATACGGACACCGATAAACTCATCTTT
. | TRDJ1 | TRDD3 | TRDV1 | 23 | CALGELTNLTRLGDTLYTDKLIF | TGTGCTCTTGGGGAACTGACCAACCTCACAAGACTGGGGGATACCCTGTACACCGATAAACTCATCTTT
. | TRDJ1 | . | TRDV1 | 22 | CALGDTGWGSDRKQKDTDKLIF | TGTGCTCTTGGGGACACAGGCTGGGGATCGGACCGCAAACAGAAGGACACCGATAAACTCATCTTT
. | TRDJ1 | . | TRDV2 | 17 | CACDGGGADLYTDKLIF | TGTGCCTGTGACGGGGGAGGGGCAGACTTATACACCGATAAACTCATCTTT
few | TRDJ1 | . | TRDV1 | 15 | CALGDFPRDTDKLIF | TGTGCTCTTGGGGATTTCCCCCGAGACACCGATAAACTCATCTTT
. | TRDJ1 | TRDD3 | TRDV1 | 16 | CALGEFPWGTRDKLIF | TGTGCTCTTGGGGAATTCCCCTGGGGGACTCGCGATAAACTCATCTTT
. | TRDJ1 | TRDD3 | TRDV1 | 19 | CALGKPRPGIPLETDKLIF | TGTGCTCTTGGGAAACCCCGCCCGGGGATACCCCTGGAGACCGATAAACTCATCTTT
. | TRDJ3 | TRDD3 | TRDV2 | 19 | CACEGPLGIGSWDTRQMFF | TGTGCCTGTGAAGGGCCCTTGGGGATAGGTTCCTGGGACACCCGACAGATGTTTTTC